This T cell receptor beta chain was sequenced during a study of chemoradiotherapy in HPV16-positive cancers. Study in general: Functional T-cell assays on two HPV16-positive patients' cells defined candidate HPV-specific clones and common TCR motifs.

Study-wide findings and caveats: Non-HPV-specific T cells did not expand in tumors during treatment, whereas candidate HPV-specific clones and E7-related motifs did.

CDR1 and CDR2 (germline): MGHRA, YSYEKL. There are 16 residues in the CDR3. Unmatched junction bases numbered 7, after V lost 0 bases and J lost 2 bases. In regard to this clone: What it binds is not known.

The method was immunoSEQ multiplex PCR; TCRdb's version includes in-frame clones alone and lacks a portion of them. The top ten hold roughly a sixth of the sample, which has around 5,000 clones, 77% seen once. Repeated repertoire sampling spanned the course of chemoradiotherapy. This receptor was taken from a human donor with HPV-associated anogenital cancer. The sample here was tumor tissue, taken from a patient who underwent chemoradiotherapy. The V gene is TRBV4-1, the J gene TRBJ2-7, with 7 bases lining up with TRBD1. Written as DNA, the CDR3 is TGCGCCAGCAGCCAAGATTTCCCGGGACAGACCTACGAGCAGTACTTC. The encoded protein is CASSQDFPGQTYEQYF.